This is a list of T cell receptor beta chains from one sample in a study of cytomegalovirus exposure and HLA in healthy donors. Here immunoSEQ multiplex PCR was the method, and the copy in TCRdb shows in-frame clones only, minus some. The data contain about 160,000 clones, roughly 86% of them singletons. Sequencing was done on a sample of PBMCs. These receptors were taken from a man between 18 and 35 years old in good health and CMV-seropositive. Both conserved end residues are trimmed from each CDR3.

J gene: TRBJ2-7
V gene: TRBV10-3
CDR3 protein: AISPLSGEQY

J gene: TRBJ2-3
V gene: TRBV25-1
CDR3 protein: ASETSGRFTDTQY

J gene: TRBJ1-1
V gene: TRBV27
CDR3 protein: ASRRTGGTEAF

J gene: TRBJ1-5
V gene: TRBV2
CDR3 protein: ASSAYSNQPQH

J gene: TRBJ2-5
V gene: TRBV13
CDR3 protein: ASSLAGGRQETQY

J gene: TRBJ2-1
V gene: TRBV28
CDR3 protein: ASSLWGLGENSYNEQF

J gene: TRBJ2-7
V gene: TRBV5-1
CDR3 protein: ASSLWEGYNEQY

J gene: TRBJ2-2
V gene: TRBV7-3
CDR3 protein: ASSLSRKNTGELF

J gene: TRBJ2-1
V gene: TRBV11-2
CDR3 protein: ASSPATSGVYNEQF

J gene: TRBJ2-7
V gene: TRBV4-1
CDR3 protein: ASSQDSLVSEQY

J gene: TRBJ2-2
V gene: TRBV6-1
CDR3 protein: ASSEALKQGIPRGGELF

J gene: TRBJ2-7
V gene: TRBV6-5
CDR3 protein: ASSPFERPYEQY

J gene: TRBJ1-5
V gene: TRBV11-2
CDR3 protein: ASSADRGQPQH

J gene: TRBJ1-3
V gene: TRBV6-5
CDR3 protein: ASSYGGQAGNTIY

J gene: TRBJ1-2
V gene: TRBV4-1
CDR3 protein: ASSQGPPALSGYGYT

J gene: TRBJ1-3
V gene: TRBV5-1
CDR3 protein: ASSTGQFLSGNTIY

J gene: TRBJ2-7
V gene: TRBV10-3
CDR3 protein: AISDLAGGFYEQY

J gene: TRBJ1-4
V gene: TRBV25-1
CDR3 protein: ASSLRGQPNEKLF

J gene: TRBJ2-7
V gene: TRBV28
CDR3 protein: ASRDPTSFEQY

J gene: TRBJ1-5
V gene: TRBV28
CDR3 protein: ASSSPITYSNQPQH

J gene: TRBJ2-7
V gene: TRBV2
CDR3 protein: ASSDPGYIAYSYEQY

J gene: TRBJ1-5
V gene: TRBV2
CDR3 protein: ASSERTGGNQPQH

J gene: TRBJ2-5
V gene: TRBV5-1
CDR3 protein: ASSSTTGGEETQY

J gene: TRBJ1-4
V gene: TRBV7-9
CDR3 protein: ASSSPGVGEKLF

J gene: TRBJ1-3
V gene: TRBV5-1
CDR3 protein: ASSRQGQDSGNTIY

J gene: TRBJ2-1
V gene: TRBV14
CDR3 protein: ASSRWRAATRDEQF

J gene: TRBJ2-1
V gene: TRBV27
CDR3 protein: ASSRASGTSAYNEQF

J gene: TRBJ1-2
V gene: TRBV30
CDR3 protein: AWTDRGNGYT

J gene: TRBJ2-5
V gene: TRBV2
CDR3 protein: ASSVSGRWETQY

J gene: TRBJ2-3
V gene: TRBV5-1
CDR3 protein: ASSSGGTASTDTQY

J gene: TRBJ2-7
V gene: TRBV5-1
CDR3 protein: ASRRGHSYEQY

J gene: TRBJ2-3
V gene: TRBV7-8
CDR3 protein: ASSLNVRDTQY

J gene: TRBJ1-3
V gene: TRBV2
CDR3 protein: ASRAGGAGNTIY

J gene: TRBJ1-1
V gene: TRBV9
CDR3 protein: ASSAGGTGITEAF

J gene: TRBJ2-1
V gene: TRBV27
CDR3 protein: AGRGPTRYNEQF

J gene: TRBJ2-3
V gene: TRBV13
CDR3 protein: ASSFTLSSGLAGDITDTQY

J gene: TRBJ2-4
V gene: TRBV29-1
CDR3 protein: SAAGLGKNIQY

J gene: TRBJ2-2
V gene: TRBV30
CDR3 protein: AWSVRVPGELF

J gene: TRBJ1-1
V gene: TRBV27
CDR3 protein: ASSPLKSTGDMNTEAF

J gene: TRBJ2-5
V gene: TRBV2
CDR3 protein: ASSLQGPGKTQY

J gene: TRBJ2-7
V gene: TRBV21-1
CDR3 protein: AFQRGTGWSEQY

J gene: TRBJ2-7
V gene: TRBV2
CDR3 protein: ASSEYAGGPNEQY

J gene: TRBJ2-1
V gene: TRBV5-1
CDR3 protein: ASSKSVTNYNEQF

J gene: TRBJ1-4
V gene: TRBV5-1
CDR3 protein: ASHLGGRVEEKLF

J gene: TRBJ2-2
V gene: TRBV4-2
CDR3 protein: ASSQDRSGRATGELF

J gene: TRBJ1-1
V gene: TRBV6-1
CDR3 protein: ASSVYRNTEAF

J gene: TRBJ2-7
V gene: TRBV27
CDR3 protein: ASSRSLDTYEQY

J gene: TRBJ2-7
V gene: TRBV15
CDR3 protein: ATSRVGQASYEQY

J gene: TRBJ2-3
V gene: TRBV11-2
CDR3 protein: ASSYLAGGGDTQY

J gene: TRBJ2-7
V gene: TRBV5-6
CDR3 protein: ASIARSGSYEQY

J gene: TRBJ2-7
V gene: TRBV5-8
CDR3 protein: ASSSLAGGALYEQY

J gene: TRBJ2-5
V gene: TRBV7-9
CDR3 protein: ASRGAQETQY

J gene: TRBJ2-6
V gene: TRBV23-1
CDR3 protein: ASPRDRNVLT